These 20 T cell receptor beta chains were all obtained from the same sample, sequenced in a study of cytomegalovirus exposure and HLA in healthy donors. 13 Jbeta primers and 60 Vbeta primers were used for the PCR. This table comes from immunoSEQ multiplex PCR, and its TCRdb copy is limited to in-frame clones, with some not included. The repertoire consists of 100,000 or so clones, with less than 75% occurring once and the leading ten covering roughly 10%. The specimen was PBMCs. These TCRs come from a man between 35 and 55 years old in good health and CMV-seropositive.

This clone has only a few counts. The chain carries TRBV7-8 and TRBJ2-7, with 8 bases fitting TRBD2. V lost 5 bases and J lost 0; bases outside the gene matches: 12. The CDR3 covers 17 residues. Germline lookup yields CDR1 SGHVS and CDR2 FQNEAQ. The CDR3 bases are TGTGCCAGCAGCCAAGCGGGGGACTTCCCCAGCTCCTACGAGCAGTACTTC. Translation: CASSQAGDFPSSYEQYF.

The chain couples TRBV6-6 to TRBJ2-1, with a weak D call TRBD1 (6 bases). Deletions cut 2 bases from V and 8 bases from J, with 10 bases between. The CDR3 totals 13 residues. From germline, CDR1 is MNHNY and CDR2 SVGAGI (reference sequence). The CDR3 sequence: CASSYLEGDEQFF. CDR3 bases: TGTGCCAGCAGTTACCTAGAGGGGGATGAGCAGTTCTTC.

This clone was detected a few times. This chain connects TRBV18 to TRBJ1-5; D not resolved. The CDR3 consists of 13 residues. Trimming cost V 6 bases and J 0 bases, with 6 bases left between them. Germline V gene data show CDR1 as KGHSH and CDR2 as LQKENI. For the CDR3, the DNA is TGTGCCAGCTCGAGCGATAGCAATCAGCCCCAGCATTTT. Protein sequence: CASSSDSNQPQHF.

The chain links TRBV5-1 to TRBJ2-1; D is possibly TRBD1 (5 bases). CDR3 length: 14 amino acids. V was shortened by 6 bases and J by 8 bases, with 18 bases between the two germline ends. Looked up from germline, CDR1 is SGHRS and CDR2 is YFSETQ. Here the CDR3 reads CASKLGALRDEQFF. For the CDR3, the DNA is TGCGCCAGCAAGTTAGGGGCGCTTAGGGATGAGCAGTTCTTC.

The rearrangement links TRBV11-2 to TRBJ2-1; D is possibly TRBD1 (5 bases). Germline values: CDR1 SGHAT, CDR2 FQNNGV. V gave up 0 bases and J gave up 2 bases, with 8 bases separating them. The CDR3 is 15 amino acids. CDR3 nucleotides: TGTGCCAGCAGCTTAGATGGCAGGGCCTACAATGAGCAGTTCTTC. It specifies CASSLDGRAYNEQFF. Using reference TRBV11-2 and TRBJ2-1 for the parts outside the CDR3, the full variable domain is EAGVAQSPRYKIIEKRQSVAFWCNPISGHATLYWYQQILGQGPKLLIQFQNNGVVDDSQLPKDRFSAERLKGVDSTLKIQPAKLEDSAVYLCASSLDGRAYNEQFFGPGTRLTVL.

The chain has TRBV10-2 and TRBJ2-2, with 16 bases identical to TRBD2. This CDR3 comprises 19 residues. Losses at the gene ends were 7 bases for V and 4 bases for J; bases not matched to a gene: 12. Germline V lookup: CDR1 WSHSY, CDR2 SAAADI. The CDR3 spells CASNGRGLAGGLGTGELFF. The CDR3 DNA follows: TGCGCCAGCAACGGTAGGGGACTAGCGGGAGGGCTCGGCACCGGGGAGCTGTTTTTT.

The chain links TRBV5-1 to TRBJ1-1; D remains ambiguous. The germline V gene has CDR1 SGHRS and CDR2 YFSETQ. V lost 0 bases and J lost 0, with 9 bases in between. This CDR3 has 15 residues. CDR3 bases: TGCGCCAGCAGCTTGGTGGCAGTCATGAACACTGAAGCTTTCTTT. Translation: CASSLVAVMNTEAFF.

CDR3 DNA: TGCGCCAGCAGCTTGGCGGCACGGACAGATGAAAAACTGTTTTTT. Translated, it gives CASSLAARTDEKLFF. The chain recombines TRBV5-1 with TRBJ1-4; TRBD1 might be the D (6 bases). The V and J ends lost 0 bases and 6 bases respectively, with 12 bases between them. This CDR3 region has 15 residues. The germline V gene encodes CDR1 SGHRS and CDR2 YFSETQ.

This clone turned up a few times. The CDR3 protein is CASPRGGSNTEAFF. DNA for the CDR3: TGTGCCTCTCCGAGGGGGGGCTCGAACACTGAAGCTTTCTTT. The rearrangement uses TRBV30 and TRBJ1-1, with D possibly being TRBD1 (6 bases). The germline V gene encodes CDR1 GTSNPN and CDR2 SVGIG (reference sequence). The CDR3 covers 14 residues. V was trimmed by 7 bases and J by 1 base, leaving 16 bases between them.

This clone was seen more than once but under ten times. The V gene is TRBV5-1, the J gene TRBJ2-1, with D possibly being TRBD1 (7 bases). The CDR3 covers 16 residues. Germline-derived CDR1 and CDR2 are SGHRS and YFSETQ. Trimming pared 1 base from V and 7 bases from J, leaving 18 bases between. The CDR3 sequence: CASSLQTGRLYNEQFF. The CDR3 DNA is TGCGCCAGCAGCTTGCAGACAGGGAGGCTTTATAATGAGCAGTTCTTC. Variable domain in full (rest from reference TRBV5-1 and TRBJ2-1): KAGVTQTPRYLIKTRGQQVTLSCSPISGHRSVSWYQQTPGQGLQFLFEYFSETQRNKGNFPGRFSGRQFSNSRSEMNVSTLELGDSALYLCASSLQTGRLYNEQFFGPGTRLTVL.

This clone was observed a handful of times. CDR3 DNA sequence: TGTGCCAGCGGCTCCCGGGGAGGGGAGTCAGATACGCAGTATTTT. Translation gives CASGSRGGESDTQYF. The rearrangement uses TRBV6-1 and TRBJ2-3; 7 bases are a match to TRBD2. The CDR3 length is 15 residues. Trimming cost V 8 bases and J 4 bases; bases outside gene matches: 12. Germline lookup yields CDR1 MNHNS and CDR2 SASEGT.

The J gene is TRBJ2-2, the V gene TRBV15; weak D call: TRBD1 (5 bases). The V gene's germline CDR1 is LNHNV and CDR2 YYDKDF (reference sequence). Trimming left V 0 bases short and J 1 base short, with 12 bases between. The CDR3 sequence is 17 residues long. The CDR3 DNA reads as TGTGCCACCAGCAGAGATGGGGCAAATCTGAACACCGGGGAGCTGTTTTTT. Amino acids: CATSRDGANLNTGELFF.

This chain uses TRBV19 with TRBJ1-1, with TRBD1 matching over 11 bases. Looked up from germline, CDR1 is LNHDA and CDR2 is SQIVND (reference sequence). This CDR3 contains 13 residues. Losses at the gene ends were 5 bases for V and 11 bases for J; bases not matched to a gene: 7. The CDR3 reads CASSSDRGRGAFF. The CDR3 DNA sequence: TGTGCCAGTAGTTCGGACAGGGGGCGTGGGGCTTTCTTT.

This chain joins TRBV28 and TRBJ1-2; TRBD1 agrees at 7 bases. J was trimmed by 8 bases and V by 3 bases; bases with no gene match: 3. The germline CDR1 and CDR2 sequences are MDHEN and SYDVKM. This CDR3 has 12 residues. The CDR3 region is CASSFQGEGYTF. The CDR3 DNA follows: TGTGCCAGCAGTTTCCAGGGGGAAGGCTACACCTTC.

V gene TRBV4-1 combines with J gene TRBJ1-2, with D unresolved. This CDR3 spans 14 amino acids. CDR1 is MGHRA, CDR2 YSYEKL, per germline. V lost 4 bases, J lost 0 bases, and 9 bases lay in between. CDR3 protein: CASSPGGSNYGYTF. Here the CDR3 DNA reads TGCGCCAGCAGCCCAGGAGGTTCTAACTATGGCTACACCTTC.

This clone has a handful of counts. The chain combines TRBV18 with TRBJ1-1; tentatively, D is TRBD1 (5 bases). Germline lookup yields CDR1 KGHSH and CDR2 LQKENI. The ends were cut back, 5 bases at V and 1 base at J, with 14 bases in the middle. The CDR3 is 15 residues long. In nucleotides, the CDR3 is TGTGCCAGCTCAGCGGGGGGACTTGGGAACACTGAAGCTTTCTTT. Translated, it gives CASSAGGLGNTEAFF.

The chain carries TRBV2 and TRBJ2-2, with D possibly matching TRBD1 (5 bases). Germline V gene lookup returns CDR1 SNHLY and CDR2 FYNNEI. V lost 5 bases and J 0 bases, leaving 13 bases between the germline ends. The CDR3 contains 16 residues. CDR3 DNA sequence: TGTGCCAGCAGTCAGACAGTCTTCGCGAACACCGGGGAGCTGTTTTTT. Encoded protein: CASSQTVFANTGELFF.

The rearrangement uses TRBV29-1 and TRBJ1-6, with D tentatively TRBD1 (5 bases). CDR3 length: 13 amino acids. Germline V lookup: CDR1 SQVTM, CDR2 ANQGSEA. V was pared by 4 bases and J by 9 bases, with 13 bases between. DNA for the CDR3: TGCAGCGTTGGGCAGGGAAACTCTTCACCCCTCCACTTT. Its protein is CSVGQGNSSPLHF.

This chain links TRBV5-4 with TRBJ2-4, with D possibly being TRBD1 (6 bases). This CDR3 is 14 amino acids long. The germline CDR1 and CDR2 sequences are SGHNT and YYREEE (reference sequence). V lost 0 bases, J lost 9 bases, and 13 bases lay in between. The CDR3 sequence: CASSLDRVGGIQYF. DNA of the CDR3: TGTGCCAGCAGCTTGGACAGGGTTGGAGGCATTCAGTACTTC.

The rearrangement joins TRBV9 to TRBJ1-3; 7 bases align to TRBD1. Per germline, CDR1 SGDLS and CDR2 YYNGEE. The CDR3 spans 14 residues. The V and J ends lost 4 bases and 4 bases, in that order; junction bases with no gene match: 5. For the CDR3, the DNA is TGTGCCAGCAGCCCATGGACAGGAGGAAACACCATATATTTT. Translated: CASSPWTGGNTIYF.